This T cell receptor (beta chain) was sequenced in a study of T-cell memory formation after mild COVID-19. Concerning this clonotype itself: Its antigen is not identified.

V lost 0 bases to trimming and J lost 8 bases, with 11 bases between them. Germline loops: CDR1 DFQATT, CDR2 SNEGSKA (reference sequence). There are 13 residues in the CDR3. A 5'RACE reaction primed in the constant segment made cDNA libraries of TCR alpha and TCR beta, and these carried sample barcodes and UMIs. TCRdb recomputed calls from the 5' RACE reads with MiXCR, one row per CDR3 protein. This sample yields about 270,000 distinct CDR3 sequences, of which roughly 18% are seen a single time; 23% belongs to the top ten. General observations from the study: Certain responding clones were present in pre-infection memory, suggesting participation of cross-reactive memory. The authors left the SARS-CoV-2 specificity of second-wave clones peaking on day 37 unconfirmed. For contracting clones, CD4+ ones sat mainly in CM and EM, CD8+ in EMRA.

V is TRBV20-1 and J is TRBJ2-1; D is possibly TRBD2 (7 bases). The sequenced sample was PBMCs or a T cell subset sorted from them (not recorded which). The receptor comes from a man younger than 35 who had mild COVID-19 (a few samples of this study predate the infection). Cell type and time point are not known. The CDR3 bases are TGCAGTGCTAGAGAAGGGGGGGAAGATGAGCAGTTCTTC. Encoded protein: CSAREGGEDEQFF.